This T cell receptor beta chain was recovered during a study of radiation and T cells in renal cell carcinoma. Across the study: Nephrectomy followed 15 Gy stereotactic body radiation by 4 weeks.

The sample's time point: baseline pretreatment blood. Treatment meaning: 15 Gy SBRT to primary tumor, nephrectomy 4 weeks later. Serial blood draws occurred at baseline and 2 and 4 weeks post-SBRT. The tumor was a clear cell renal cell carcinoma. The CDR3 contains 14 residues. Germline V CDR1 and CDR2: MNHNS, SASEGT. V lost 7 bases and J 4 bases, leaving 14 bases between the germline ends. About this clone itself: What it binds is not known.

Notes on the study in general: No pretreatment tumor biopsies were available for baseline clonotypes.

TCRdb keeps only in-frame clones here, not all; method: immunoSEQ multiplex PCR. The sample has approximately 140,000 clones; about 88% are singletons. The genes are TRBV6-1 and TRBJ1-5, with D maybe TRBD1 (5 bases). The sample here was blood, taken from a patient whose treatment included radiotherapy and nephrectomy. The receptor was isolated from a woman in her seventies with renal cell carcinoma. For the CDR3, the DNA is TGTGCCAGCAACCCGACGGGACGGAATCAGCCCCAGCATTTT. Protein: CASNPTGRNQPQHF.